The source of this TCR beta chain is a study of beta chain features in type 1 diabetes. Study-level background: Patients did not differ from healthy donors in age, gender or cell yield. Study-wide points: At VDJ recombination sites, type 1 diabetes patients had fewer insertions and more deleted nucleotides. In comparison with healthy donors, patients had naive, central memory and Treg TCRB repertoires that appeared more similar.

The investigators reverse transcribed all of the isolated RNA, so they sequenced expressed TCRB transcripts. TCRdb's copy holds only in-frame clones and misses some; the assay was immunoSEQ multiplex PCR. In the table there are roughly 140,000 clones, less than 9.5% of which are singletons. Markers CD45RO/CCR7/CD25/CD127/CD95/CD27 served to sort CD4+ naive, central memory, regulatory and stem cell-like memory cells. Only a few counts were recorded for this clone. What it recognizes is unknown. CDR1 and CDR2 (germline): ENHRY, SYGVKD. The CDR3 runs to 14 residues. V was trimmed by 3 bases and J by 6 bases, leaving 12 bases between them.

The sequenced sample consisted of central memory CD4+ T cells from blood. The J gene is TRBJ1-5, the V gene TRBV10-3; a weak D match, TRBD1 (6 bases). This TCR derives from a man younger than 35 in good health. The CDR3 is CAISDRGESQPQHF. CDR3 nucleotide sequence: TGTGCCATCAGTGACAGGGGCGAAAGTCAGCCCCAGCATTTT.